The rows below give T cell receptor beta chains drawn from one sample of a study of blood T cell repertoires in COVID-19. TCRdb's copy holds only in-frame clones and misses some; the assay was immunoSEQ multiplex PCR. The sample lists about 260,000 clones, roughly 90% occurring once. Sequencing was carried out using peripheral blood. The receptor set was obtained from a man aged 25 to 40 with active or convalescent COVID-19. CDR3s include the opening cysteine and the closing phenylalanine or tryptophan. Each record gives: V gene, D gene, J gene, clone size, CDR3 protein, CDR3 DNA. D genes are given only for firm matches. Clone sizes are given selectively: once, few, many, or a class where the clone is expanded.

>TRBV11-2|.|TRBJ1-2|.
CASSLERHSTYGYTF
TGTGCCAGCAGCTTAGAGCGACATTCAACCTATGGCTACACCTTC
>TRBV5-1|.|TRBJ2-5|.
CASRSSGETQYF
TGCGCCAGCAGATCTAGTGGGGAGACCCAGTACTTC
>TRBV13|.|TRBJ1-6|.
CASSLGAGYSPLHF
TGTGCCAGCAGCCTGGGCGCTGGTTATTCACCCCTCCACTTT
>TRBV2|.|TRBJ1-5|.
CASRDTLYSNQPQHF
TGTGCCAGCCGGGACACCCTTTATAGCAATCAGCCCCAGCATTTT
>TRBV16|.|TRBJ1-5|.
CASSQFGSNQPQHF
TGTGCCAGCAGCCAATTCGGGAGCAATCAGCCCCAGCATTTT
>TRBV5-1|TRBD1|TRBJ2-3|once
CASSLARNAGTGYTDTQYF
TGCGCCAGCAGCTTGGCCCGAAATGCCGGGACAGGGTACACAGATACGCAGTATTTT
>TRBV5-8|TRBD1|TRBJ1-2|.
CASSLTGDGYGYTF
TGTGCCAGCAGCTTGACAGGGGACGGCTATGGCTACACCTTC
>TRBV7-6|TRBD2|TRBJ2-1|.
CASSLGSGGAFLINEQFF
TGTGCCAGCAGCTTGGGAAGCGGGGGGGCCTTTTTAATCAATGAGCAGTTCTTC
>TRBV12-3/TRBV12-4|.|TRBJ1-5|.
CATEPPGGQPQHF
TGTGCCACCGAACCACCCGGGGGTCAGCCCCAGCATTTT
>TRBV5-6|TRBD2|TRBJ2-3|.
CASSLFSGGSDTQYF
TGTGCCAGCAGCTTATTTAGCGGGGGGTCGGATACGCAGTATTTT
>TRBV19|.|TRBJ2-3|.
CASESPLRTDTQYF
TGTGCCAGCGAGTCCCCCCTGCGCACAGATACGCAGTATTTT